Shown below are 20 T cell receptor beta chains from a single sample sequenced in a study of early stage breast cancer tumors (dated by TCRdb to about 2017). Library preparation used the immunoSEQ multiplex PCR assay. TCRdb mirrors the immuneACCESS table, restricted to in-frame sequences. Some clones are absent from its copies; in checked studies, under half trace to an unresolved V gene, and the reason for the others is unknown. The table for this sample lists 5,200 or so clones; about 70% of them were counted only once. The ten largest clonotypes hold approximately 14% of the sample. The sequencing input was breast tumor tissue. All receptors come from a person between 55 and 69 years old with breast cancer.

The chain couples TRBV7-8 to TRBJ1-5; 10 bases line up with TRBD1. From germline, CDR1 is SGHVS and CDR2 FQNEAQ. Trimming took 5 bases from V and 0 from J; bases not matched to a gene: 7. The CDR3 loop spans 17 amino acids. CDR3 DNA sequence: TGTGCCAGCAGCCTGGGACAGGGGCAGGATAGCAATCAGCCCCAGCATTTT. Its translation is CASSLGQGQDSNQPQHF. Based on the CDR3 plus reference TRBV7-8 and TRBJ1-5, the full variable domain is GAGVSQSPRYKVAKRGQDVALRCDPISGHVSLFWYQQALGQGPEFLTYFQNEAQLDKSGLPSDRFFAERPEGSVSTLKIQRTQQEDSAVYLCASSLGQGQDSNQPQHFGDGTRLSIL.

The CDR3 loop reads CASSLDVGNYEQYF. The CDR3 DNA is TGTGCCAGCAGCTTAGATGTGGGAAACTACGAGCAGTACTTC. The chain employs TRBV11-2 and TRBJ2-7; D is uncertain. Germline V lookup: CDR1 SGHAT, CDR2 FQNNGV. Trimming removed 0 bases from V and 3 bases from J, with 9 bases in between. This CDR3 region has 14 residues.

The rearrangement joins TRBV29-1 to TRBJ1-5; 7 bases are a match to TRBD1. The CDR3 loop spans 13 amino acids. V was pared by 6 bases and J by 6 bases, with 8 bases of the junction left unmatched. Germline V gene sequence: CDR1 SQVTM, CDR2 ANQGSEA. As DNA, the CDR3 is TGCAGCGTGCAGACAGGGTCGGGTCAGCCCCAGCATTTT. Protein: CSVQTGSGQPQHF.

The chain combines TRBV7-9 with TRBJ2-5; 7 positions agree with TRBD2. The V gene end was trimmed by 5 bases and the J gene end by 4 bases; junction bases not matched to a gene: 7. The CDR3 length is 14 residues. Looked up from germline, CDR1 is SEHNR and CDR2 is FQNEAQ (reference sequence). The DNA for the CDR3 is TGTGCCAGCAGCACCTTAGCGGGCCGAGAGACCCAGTACTTC. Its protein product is CASSTLAGRETQYF.

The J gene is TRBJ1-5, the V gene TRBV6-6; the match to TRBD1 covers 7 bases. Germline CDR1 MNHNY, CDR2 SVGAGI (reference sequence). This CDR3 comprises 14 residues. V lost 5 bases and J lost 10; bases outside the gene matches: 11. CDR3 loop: CASSRGTAVGPQHF. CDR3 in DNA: TGTGCCAGCAGTAGAGGGACAGCGGTCGGCCCCCAGCATTTT.

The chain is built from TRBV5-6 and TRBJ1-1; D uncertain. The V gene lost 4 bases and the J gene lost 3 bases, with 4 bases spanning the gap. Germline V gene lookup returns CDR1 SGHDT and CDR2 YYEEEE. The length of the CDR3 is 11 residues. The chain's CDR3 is CASSVDTEAFF. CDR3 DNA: TGTGCCAGCAGCGTGGACACTGAAGCTTTCTTT.

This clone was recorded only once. Here the CDR3 DNA reads TGTGCCAGCAGCTTGTGGGACCGCCTCAATCAGCCCCAGCATTTT. It encodes CASSLWDRLNQPQHF. The chain employs TRBV5-6 and TRBJ1-5, with D perhaps matching TRBD1 (5 bases). The germline V and J ends were trimmed by 1 base and 3 bases, with 11 bases remaining between them. The V gene's germline CDR1 is SGHDT and CDR2 YYEEEE. The CDR3 covers 15 residues.

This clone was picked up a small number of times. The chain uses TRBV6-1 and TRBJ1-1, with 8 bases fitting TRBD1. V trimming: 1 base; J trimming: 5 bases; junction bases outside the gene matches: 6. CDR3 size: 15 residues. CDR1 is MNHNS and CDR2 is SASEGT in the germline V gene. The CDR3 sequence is CASSEDGQGLTEAFF. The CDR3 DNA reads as TGTGCCAGCAGTGAAGACGGACAGGGCCTGACTGAAGCTTTCTTT.

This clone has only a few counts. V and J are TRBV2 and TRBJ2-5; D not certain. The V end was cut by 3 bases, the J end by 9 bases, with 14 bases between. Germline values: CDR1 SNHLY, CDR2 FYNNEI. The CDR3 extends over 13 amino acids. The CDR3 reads CASSEGSGRAQYF. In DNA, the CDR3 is TGTGCCAGCAGTGAGGGGTCAGGTAGGGCCCAGTACTTC.

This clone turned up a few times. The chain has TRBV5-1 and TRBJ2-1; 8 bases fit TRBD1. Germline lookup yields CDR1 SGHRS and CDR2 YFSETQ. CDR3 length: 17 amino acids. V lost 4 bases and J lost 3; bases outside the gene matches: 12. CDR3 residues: CASSPRSGQGNYNEQFF. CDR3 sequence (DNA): TGCGCCAGCAGCCCTCGTTCCGGACAGGGTAACTACAATGAGCAGTTCTTC. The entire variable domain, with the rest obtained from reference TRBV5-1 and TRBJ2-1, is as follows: KAGVTQTPRYLIKTRGQQVTLSCSPISGHRSVSWYQQTPGQGLQFLFEYFSETQRNKGNFPGRFSGRQFSNSRSEMNVSTLELGDSALYLCASSPRSGQGNYNEQFFGPGTRLTVL.

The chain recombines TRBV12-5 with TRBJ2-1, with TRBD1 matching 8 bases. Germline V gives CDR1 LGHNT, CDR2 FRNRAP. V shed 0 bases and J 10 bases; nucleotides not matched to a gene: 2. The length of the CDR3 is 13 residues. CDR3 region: CASGLVSGGEQFF. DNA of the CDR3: TGTGCTAGTGGTTTGGTTTCAGGGGGCGAGCAGTTCTTC.

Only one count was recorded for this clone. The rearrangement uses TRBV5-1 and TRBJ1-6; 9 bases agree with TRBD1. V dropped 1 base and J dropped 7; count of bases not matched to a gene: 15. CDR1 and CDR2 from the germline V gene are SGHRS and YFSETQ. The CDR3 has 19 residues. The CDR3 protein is CASSLLPGQGMVENSPLHF. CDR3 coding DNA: TGCGCCAGCAGCTTGCTCCCGGGACAGGGAATGGTAGAGAATTCACCCCTCCACTTT. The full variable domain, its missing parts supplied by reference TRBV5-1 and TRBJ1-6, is KAGVTQTPRYLIKTRGQQVTLSCSPISGHRSVSWYQQTPGQGLQFLFEYFSETQRNKGNFPGRFSGRQFSNSRSEMNVSTLELGDSALYLCASSLLPGQGMVENSPLHFGNGTRLTVT.

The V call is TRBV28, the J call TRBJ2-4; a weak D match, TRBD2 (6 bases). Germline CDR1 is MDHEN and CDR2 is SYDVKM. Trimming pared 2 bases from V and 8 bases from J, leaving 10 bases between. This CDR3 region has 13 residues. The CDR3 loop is CASSLRGGDIQYF. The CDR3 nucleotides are TGTGCCAGCAGTTTACGTGGAGGGGACATTCAGTACTTC.

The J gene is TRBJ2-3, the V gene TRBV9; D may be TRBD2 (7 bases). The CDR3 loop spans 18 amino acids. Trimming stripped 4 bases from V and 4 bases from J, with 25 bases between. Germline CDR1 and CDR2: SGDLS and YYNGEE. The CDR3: CASSSGGVGGPWADTQYF. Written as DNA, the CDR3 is TGTGCCAGCAGCTCAGGAGGGGTCGGGGGGCCCTGGGCAGATACGCAGTATTTT.

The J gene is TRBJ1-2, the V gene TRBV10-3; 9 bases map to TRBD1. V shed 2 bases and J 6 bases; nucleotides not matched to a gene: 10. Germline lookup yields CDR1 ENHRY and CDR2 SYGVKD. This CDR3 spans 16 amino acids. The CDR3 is CAISELQGASRNGYTF. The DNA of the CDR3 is TGTGCCATCAGTGAGCTACAGGGGGCGAGTCGGAATGGCTACACCTTC.

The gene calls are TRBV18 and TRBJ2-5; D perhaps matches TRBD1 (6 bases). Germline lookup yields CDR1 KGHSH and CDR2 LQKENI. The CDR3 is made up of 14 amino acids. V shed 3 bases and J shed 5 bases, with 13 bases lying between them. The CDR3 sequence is CASSPAGTRETQYF. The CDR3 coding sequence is TGTGCCAGCTCACCTGCCGGGACACGGGAGACCCAGTACTTC.

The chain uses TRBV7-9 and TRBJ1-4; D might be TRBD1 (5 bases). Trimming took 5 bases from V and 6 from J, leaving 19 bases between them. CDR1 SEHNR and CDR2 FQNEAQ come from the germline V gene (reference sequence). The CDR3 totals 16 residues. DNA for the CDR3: TGTGCCAGCAGCCGCCGCCCGCCGCTGGGGGATGAAAAACTGTTTTTT. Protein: CASSRRPPLGDEKLFF.

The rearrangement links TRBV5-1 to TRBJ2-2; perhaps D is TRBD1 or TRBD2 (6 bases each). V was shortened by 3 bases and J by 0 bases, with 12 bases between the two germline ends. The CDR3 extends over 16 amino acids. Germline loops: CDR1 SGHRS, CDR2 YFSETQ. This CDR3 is CASSSGAAANTGELFF. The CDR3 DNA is TGCGCCAGCAGCTCGGGGGCGGCCGCGAACACCGGGGAGCTGTTTTTT.

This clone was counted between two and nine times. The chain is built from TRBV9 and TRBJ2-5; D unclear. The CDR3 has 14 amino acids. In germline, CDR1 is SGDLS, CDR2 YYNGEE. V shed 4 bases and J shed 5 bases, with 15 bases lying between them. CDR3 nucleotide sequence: TGTGCCAGCAGCCCACCCGGGCAGTGGGAGACCCAGTACTTC. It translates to CASSPPGQWETQYF.

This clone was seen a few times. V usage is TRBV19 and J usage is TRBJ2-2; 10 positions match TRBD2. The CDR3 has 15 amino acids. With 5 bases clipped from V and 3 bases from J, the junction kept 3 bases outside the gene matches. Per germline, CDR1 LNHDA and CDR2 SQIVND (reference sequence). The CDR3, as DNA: TGTGCCAGTAGTCTCGGACTAGCGGACACCGGGGAGCTGTTTTTT. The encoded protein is CASSLGLADTGELFF.